The T cell receptor (beta chain) under discussion was sequenced for a study of OX40 agonist ivuxolimab in advanced cancers. With respect to this clone: Its specificity is unknown.

J was trimmed by 6 bases and V by 5 bases; bases with no gene match: 9. The CDR3 covers 16 residues. The germline V gene has CDR1 SGHVS and CDR2 FQNEAQ. General study findings and limits: Circulating CD4+ and CD8+ T cells showed clonal expansion by week 6 at 0.1 to 3.0 mg/kg.

TCRdb keeps only in-frame clones here, not all; method: immunoSEQ multiplex PCR. The table lists about 120,000 clones, 80% to 90% of them singletons. The sequenced sample was CD4+ or CD8+ T cells sorted from blood, obtained in a trial of the OX40 agonist ivuxolimab. The V call is TRBV7-8, the J call TRBJ2-7, with TRBD2 matching over 14 bases. The TCR originated in an adult with an advanced solid tumor such as melanoma, head and neck, liver or kidney cancer. The CDR3 spells CASSTRTSGGSSEQYF. The CDR3 DNA reads as TGTGCCAGCAGCACTAGGACTAGCGGGGGGTCAAGCGAGCAGTACTTC.